These 25 T cell receptor beta chains were all obtained from the same sample, sequenced in a study of T cell changes during pregnancy in multiple sclerosis. Clones were sequenced by immunoSEQ multiplex PCR, and TCRdb holds only the in-frame ones, with some missing. The table records more than 65,000 clones, more than 90% of them present only once. The sample in question was peripheral blood, obtained in the second trimester of pregnancy. The receptors here all came from a female donor with multiple sclerosis, enrolled in a pregnancy study.

The gene calls are TRBV4-3 and TRBJ2-7; 9 bases fit TRBD2. The CDR3 length is 15 residues. Germline CDR1 and CDR2: LGHNA and YSLEER. J was trimmed by 0 bases and V by 2 bases; bases with no gene match: 2. The DNA of the CDR3 is TGCGCCAGCAGCCAATATAGCGGGAGCTCCTACGAGCAGTACTTC. It specifies CASSQYSGSSYEQYF.

This clone was recorded only once. V is TRBV5-1 and J is TRBJ1-4; TRBD1 matches 7 bases. CDR3 length: 19 residues. CDR1 is SGHRS and CDR2 is YFSETQ in the germline V gene. V was clipped by 1 base and J by 5 bases; unmatched bases: 17. DNA of the CDR3: TGCGCCAGCAGCTTGTCATATGGGACAGACTTGGGGGGAAATGAAAAACTGTTTTTT. It yields the protein CASSLSYGTDLGGNEKLFF.

This chain joins TRBV4-3 and TRBJ1-4; D might be TRBD1 (5 bases). The CDR3 is 16 amino acids. V lost 2 bases, J lost 5 bases, and 15 bases lay in between. CDR1 is LGHNA and CDR2 is YSLEER in the germline V gene. The CDR3 spells CASSQSRAGLNEKLFF. For the CDR3, the DNA is TGCGCCAGCAGCCAATCCCGCGCAGGGTTGAATGAAAAACTGTTTTTT.

Comments on this clone: Different DNA sequences within this sample yield the same CDR3. This sequence joins TRBV6-1 and TRBJ1-1; D might be TRBD1 (5 bases). CDR1 is MNHNS, CDR2 SASEGT, per germline. Trimming took 1 base from V and 4 from J, leaving 10 bases between them. The CDR3 runs to 14 residues. The CDR3 DNA reads as TGTGCCAGCAGTGAAGGAACCGGGGGCACTGAAGCTTTCTTT. Its protein product is CASSEGTGGTEAFF.

The V and J genes are TRBV29-1 and TRBJ1-3; a possible D gene is TRBD1 (5 bases). The CDR3 is 14 residues long. Germline assignment: CDR1 SQVTM and CDR2 ANQGSEA. V was clipped by 7 bases and J by 2 bases, with 15 bases between them. The CDR3 nucleotides are TGCAGCGCAGGTGCACGGGGGACTGGAAACACCATATATTTT. It codes for CSAGARGTGNTIYF.

Notes on this clone: One end of the junction fails to match germline, which may point to a read error. The V call is TRBV28, the J call TRBJ2-7; D is undetermined. Germline loops: CDR1 MDHEN, CDR2 SYDVKM. This CDR3 has 13 amino acids. Here the CDR3 reads CASSPPDSNEQYF. CDR3 bases: TGTGCCAGCAGTCCCCCAGACTCCAACGAGCAGTACTTC.

V and J are TRBV2 and TRBJ2-1; 10 bases align to TRBD2. V was clipped by 2 bases and J by 4 bases; unmatched bases: 5. The CDR3 extends over 16 amino acids. The germline gives CDR1 SNHLY, CDR2 FYNNEI. The DNA for the CDR3 is TGTGCCAGCAGTGAATCGGGGACTAGCGCGTACAATGAGCAGTTCTTC. Translated: CASSESGTSAYNEQFF.

This chain connects TRBV14 to TRBJ2-1; 14 bases are a match to TRBD2. Germline values: CDR1 SGHDN, CDR2 FVKESK. V was clipped by 4 bases and J by 8 bases; unmatched bases: 10. The CDR3 covers 17 residues. CDR3 in amino acids: CASSPVPWGLAGDEQFF. Written as DNA, the CDR3 is TGTGCCAGCAGCCCAGTGCCGTGGGGACTAGCGGGAGATGAGCAGTTCTTC. Based on the CDR3 plus reference TRBV14 and TRBJ2-1, the full variable domain is EAGVTQFPSHSVIEKGQTVTLRCDPISGHDNLYWYRRVMGKEIKFLLHFVKESKQDESGMPNNRFLAERTGGTYSTLKVQPAELEDSGVYFCASSPVPWGLAGDEQFFGPGTRLTVL.

This rearrangement joins TRBV5-1 to TRBJ2-7; D gene ambiguous. Germline CDR1 is SGHRS and CDR2 is YFSETQ. Trimming removed 2 bases from V and 5 bases from J, with 14 bases in between. The CDR3 totals 14 residues. CDR3 coding DNA: TGCGCCAGCAGCTTTTCTTTAGATTTCGACGAGCAGTACTTC. Residues: CASSFSLDFDEQYF.

V usage is TRBV2 and J usage is TRBJ2-3; 9 bases align to TRBD2. The CDR3 sequence is 16 residues long. J lost 4 bases, V lost 4 bases, and 9 bases had no gene match. Looked up from germline, CDR1 is SNHLY and CDR2 is FYNNEI. The CDR3 sequence: CASSGSSGVLADTQYF. CDR3 coding DNA: TGTGCCAGCAGTGGATCTAGCGGGGTCCTCGCAGATACGCAGTATTTT. Supplemented by reference TRBV2 and TRBJ2-3, the full variable domain reads EPEVTQTPSHQVTQMGQEVILRCVPISNHLYFYWYRQILGQKVEFLVSFYNNEISEKSEIFDDQFSVERPDGSNFTLKIRSTKLEDSAMYFCASSGSSGVLADTQYFGPGTRLTVL.

The gene calls are TRBV6-5 and TRBJ1-1; D is unresolved. The CDR3 is 15 amino acids. The germline CDR1 and CDR2 sequences are MNHEY and SVGAGI. V lost 1 base, J lost 0 bases, and 9 bases lay in between. The CDR3 reads CASSYLARMNTEAFF. The DNA for the CDR3 is TGTGCCAGCAGTTACTTGGCCCGAATGAACACTGAAGCTTTCTTT.

This clone occurred once. The chain uses TRBV11-2 and TRBJ1-2; 11 bases agree with TRBD1. The CDR3 contains 16 residues. Losses at the gene ends were 0 bases for V and 6 bases for J; bases not matched to a gene: 6. CDR1 SGHAT and CDR2 FQNNGV come from the germline V gene. The CDR3 DNA reads TGTGCCAGCAGCTTAGATCCGGGACAGGGGGGCCATGGCTACACCTTC. Encoded protein: CASSLDPGQGGHGYTF.

The chain carries TRBV27 and TRBJ2-7; maybe TRBD2 (6 bases). V was trimmed by 5 bases and J by 4 bases, leaving 15 bases between them. The CDR3 length is 14 residues. Germline CDR1 reads MNHEY; CDR2 reads SMNVEV (reference sequence). In nucleotides, the CDR3 is TGTGCCAGCAGTCCATCGGGACTGCTTTACGAGCAGTACTTC. This translates into CASSPSGLLYEQYF.

The V gene is TRBV30, the J gene TRBJ2-7, with D perhaps matching TRBD2 (6 bases). Germline-derived CDR1 and CDR2 are GTSNPN and SVGIG (reference sequence). The CDR3 is made up of 11 amino acids. The V end was cut by 1 base, the J end by 9 bases, with 10 bases between. The CDR3 reads CAWSAGEAQYF. CDR3 nucleotide sequence: TGTGCCTGGAGTGCGGGGGAGGCGCAGTACTTC.

The rearrangement links TRBV7-9 to TRBJ1-2, with a tentative D call TRBD1 (5 bases). V lost 3 bases and J lost 8, with 13 bases in between. Looked up from germline, CDR1 is SEHNR and CDR2 is FQNEAQ (reference sequence). The CDR3 spans 13 residues. Here the CDR3 reads CASSFGGGKGYTF. The CDR3 bases are TGTGCCAGCAGCTTTGGGGGAGGAAAAGGCTACACCTTC. Full variable domain (rest looked up from reference TRBV7-9 and TRBJ1-2): DTGVSQNPRHKITKRGQNVTFRCDPISEHNRLYWYRQTLGQGPEFLTYFQNEAQLEKSRLLSDRFSAERPKGSFSTLEIQRTEQGDSAMYLCASSFGGGKGYTFGSGTRLTVV.

This chain uses TRBV5-5 with TRBJ1-1; a weak D match, TRBD1 (6 bases). V was cut by 2 bases and J by 3 bases, with 14 bases left in between. The CDR3 length is 15 residues. Germline V gives CDR1 SGHKS, CDR2 YYEKEE (reference sequence). The CDR3 reads CASSFDTGWDTEAFF. CDR3 bases: TGTGCCAGCAGCTTTGACACAGGGTGGGACACTGAAGCTTTCTTT.

This chain links TRBV18 with TRBJ1-1, with TRBD1 as a possible D gene (5 bases). Germline V gives CDR1 KGHSH, CDR2 LQKENI. The CDR3 has 13 residues. Trimming left V 4 bases short and J 5 bases short, with 11 bases between. CDR3: CASSRGEGTEAFF. For the CDR3, the DNA is TGTGCCAGCTCACGGGGGGAAGGTACTGAAGCTTTCTTT.

The V and J genes are TRBV9 and TRBJ1-2; 9 nucleotides line up with TRBD1. The CDR3 extends over 15 amino acids. With V trimmed by 4 bases and J by 4 bases, 8 bases remained unmatched. Germline V gene sequence: CDR1 SGDLS, CDR2 YYNGEE. The CDR3 sequence is CASSPGDRVTYGYTF. CDR3 sequence (DNA): TGTGCCAGCAGCCCCGGGGACAGGGTAACCTATGGCTACACCTTC.

J is TRBJ2-5 and V is TRBV7-9, with a tentative D call TRBD1 (6 bases). Trimming left V 3 bases short and J 1 base short, with 12 bases between. The germline V gene has CDR1 SEHNR and CDR2 FQNEAQ (reference sequence). The CDR3 is 15 amino acids. The CDR3 loop is CASSFYRALQETQYF. The CDR3 region has the DNA TGTGCCAGCAGCTTCTACAGGGCCCTCCAAGAGACCCAGTACTTC.

The genes are TRBV2 and TRBJ1-1; unclear D gene. V dropped 2 bases and J dropped 1 base, with 11 bases sitting between them. The CDR3 length is 15 residues. Germline V gene data show CDR1 as SNHLY and CDR2 as FYNNEI. In DNA form, the CDR3 reads TGTGCCAGCAGTGAATTTACCGCAGGGAACACTGAAGCTTTCTTT. Translated, it gives CASSEFTAGNTEAFF. Full variable domain (remainder filled in from reference TRBV2 and TRBJ1-1): EPEVTQTPSHQVTQMGQEVILRCVPISNHLYFYWYRQILGQKVEFLVSFYNNEISEKSEIFDDQFSVERPDGSNFTLKIRSTKLEDSAMYFCASSEFTAGNTEAFFGQGTRLTVV.

The chain carries TRBV11-2 and TRBJ2-7, with D perhaps TRBD1 (6 bases). Per germline, CDR1 SGHAT and CDR2 FQNNGV. This CDR3 comprises 12 residues. Trimming cost V 5 bases and J 5 bases, with 10 bases left between them. The CDR3 reads CASSTHRDEQYF. In DNA form, the CDR3 reads TGTGCCAGCAGCACCCACAGGGACGAGCAGTACTTC.

The rearrangement joins TRBV27 to TRBJ2-7; TRBD2 might be the D (6 bases). Trimming cost V 5 bases and J 7 bases, with 9 bases left between them. The CDR3 consists of 11 residues. Germline assignment: CDR1 MNHEY and CDR2 SMNVEV (reference sequence). DNA for the CDR3: TGTGCCAGCAGTCCCGGGAGAGAGCAGTACTTC. Its translation: CASSPGREQYF.

The chain couples TRBV21-1 to TRBJ1-5. TRBV21-1 is labeled a pseudogene. CDR3 length: 16 residues. This CDR3 is CASSKGVKISDQPQHF. In DNA, the CDR3 is TGTGCCAGCAGCAAAGGGGTCAAAATTAGCGATCAGCCCCAGCATTTT.

The chain carries TRBV5-1 and TRBJ2-7, with D unresolved. Germline lookup yields CDR1 SGHRS and CDR2 YFSETQ. CDR3 length: 14 amino acids. Trimming stripped 2 bases from V and 2 bases from J, with 11 bases between. The CDR3 region is CASSFSYQAYEQYF. CDR3 DNA sequence: TGCGCCAGCAGCTTTTCCTACCAGGCCTACGAGCAGTACTTC.

The chain is built from TRBV5-4 and TRBJ1-2; 7 positions match TRBD1. This CDR3 comprises 12 residues. Germline CDR1 SGHNT, CDR2 YYREEE (reference sequence). V gave up 4 bases and J gave up 7 bases; unmatched junction bases: 4. CDR3 loop: CASSQWDSGYTF. Here the CDR3 DNA reads TGTGCCAGCAGCCAATGGGACAGTGGCTACACCTTC.